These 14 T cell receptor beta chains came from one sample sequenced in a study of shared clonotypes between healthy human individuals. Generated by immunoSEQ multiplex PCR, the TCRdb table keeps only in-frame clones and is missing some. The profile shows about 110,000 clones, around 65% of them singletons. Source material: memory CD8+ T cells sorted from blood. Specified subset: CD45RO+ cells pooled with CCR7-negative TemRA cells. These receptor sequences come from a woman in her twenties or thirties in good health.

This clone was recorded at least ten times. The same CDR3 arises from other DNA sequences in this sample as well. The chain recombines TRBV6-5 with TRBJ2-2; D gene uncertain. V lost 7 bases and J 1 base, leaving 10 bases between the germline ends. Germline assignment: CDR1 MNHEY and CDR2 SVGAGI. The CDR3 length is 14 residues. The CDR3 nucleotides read TGTGCCAGCAAGGTTCGGCGGAACACCGGGGAGCTGTTTTTT. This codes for CASKVRRNTGELFF.

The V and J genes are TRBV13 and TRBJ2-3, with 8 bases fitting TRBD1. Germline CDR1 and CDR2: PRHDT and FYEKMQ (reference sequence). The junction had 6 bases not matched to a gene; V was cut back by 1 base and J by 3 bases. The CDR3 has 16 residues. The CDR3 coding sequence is TGTGCCAGCAGCTTAGCCGACAGGGGCCCAACAGATACGCAGTATTTT. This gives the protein CASSLADRGPTDTQYF. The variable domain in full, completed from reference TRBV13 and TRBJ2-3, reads AAGVIQSPRHLIKEKRETATLKCYPIPRHDTVYWYQQGPGQDPQFLISFYEKMQSDKGSIPDRFSAQQFSDYHSELNMSSLELGDSALYFCASSLADRGPTDTQYFGPGTRLTVL.

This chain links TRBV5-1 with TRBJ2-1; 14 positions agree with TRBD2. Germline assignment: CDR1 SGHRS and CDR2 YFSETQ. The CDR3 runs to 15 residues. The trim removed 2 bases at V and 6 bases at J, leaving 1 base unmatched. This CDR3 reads CASSFGLAGGNEQFF. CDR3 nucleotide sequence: TGCGCCAGCAGCTTCGGACTAGCGGGAGGCAATGAGCAGTTCTTC.

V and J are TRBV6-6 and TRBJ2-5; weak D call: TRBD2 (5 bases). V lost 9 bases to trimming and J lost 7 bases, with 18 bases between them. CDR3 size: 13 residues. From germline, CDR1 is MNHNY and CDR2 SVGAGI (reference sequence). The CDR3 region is CARTLGPAGTQYF. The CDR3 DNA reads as TGTGCCAGGACCCTCGGGCCCGCGGGGACCCAGTACTTC.

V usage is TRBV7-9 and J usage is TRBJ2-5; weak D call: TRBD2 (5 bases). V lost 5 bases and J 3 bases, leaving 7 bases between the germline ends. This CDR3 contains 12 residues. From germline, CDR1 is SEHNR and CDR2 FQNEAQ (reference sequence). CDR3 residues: CASSRTEETQYF. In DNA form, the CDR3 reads TGTGCCAGCAGCCGGACTGAAGAGACCCAGTACTTC.

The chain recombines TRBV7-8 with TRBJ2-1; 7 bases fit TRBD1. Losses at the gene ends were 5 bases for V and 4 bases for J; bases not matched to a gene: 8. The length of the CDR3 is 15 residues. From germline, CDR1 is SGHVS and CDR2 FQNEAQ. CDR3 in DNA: TGTGCCAGCAGCCAAAGACAGGGTTCTTACAATGAGCAGTTCTTC. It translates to CASSQRQGSYNEQFF.

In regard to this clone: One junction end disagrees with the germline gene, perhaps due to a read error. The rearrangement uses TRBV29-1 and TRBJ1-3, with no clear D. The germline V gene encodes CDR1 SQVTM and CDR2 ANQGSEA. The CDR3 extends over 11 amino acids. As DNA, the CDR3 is TGCAGCGTTGAGTATAAAAGGGAGGCCCTTTTT. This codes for CSVEYKREALF.

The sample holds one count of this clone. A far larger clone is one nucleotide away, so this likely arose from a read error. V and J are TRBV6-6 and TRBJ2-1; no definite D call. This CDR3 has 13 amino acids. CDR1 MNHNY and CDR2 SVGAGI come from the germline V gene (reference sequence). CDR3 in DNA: TGTGCCAGCAGTGACTCGGACTACAATGAGCAGTTCTTC. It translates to CASSDSDYNEQFF.

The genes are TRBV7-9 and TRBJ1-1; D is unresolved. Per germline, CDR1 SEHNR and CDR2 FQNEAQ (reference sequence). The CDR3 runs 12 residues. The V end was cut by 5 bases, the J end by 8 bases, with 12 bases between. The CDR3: CASSDILEEAFF. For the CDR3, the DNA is TGTGCCAGCAGCGATATTCTGGAGGAAGCTTTCTTT.

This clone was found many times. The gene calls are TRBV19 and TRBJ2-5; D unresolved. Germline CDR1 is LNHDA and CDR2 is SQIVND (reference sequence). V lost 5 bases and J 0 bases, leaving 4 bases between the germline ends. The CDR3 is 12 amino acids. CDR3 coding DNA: TGTGCCAGTAGTTCGTACCAAGAGACCCAGTACTTC. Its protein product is CASSSYQETQYF. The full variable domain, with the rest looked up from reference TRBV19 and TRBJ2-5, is DGGITQSPKYLFRKEGQNVTLSCEQNLNHDAMYWYRQDPGQGLRLIYYSQIVNDFQKGDIAEGYSVSREKKESFPLTVTSAQKNPTAFYLCASSSYQETQYFGPGTRLLVL.

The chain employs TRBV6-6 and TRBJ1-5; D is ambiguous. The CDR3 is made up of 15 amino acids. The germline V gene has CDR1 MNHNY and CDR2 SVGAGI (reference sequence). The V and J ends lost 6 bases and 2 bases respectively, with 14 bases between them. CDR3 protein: CASRTRGDGNQPQHF. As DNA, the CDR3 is TGTGCCAGCAGAACCCGAGGAGACGGCAATCAGCCCCAGCATTTT.

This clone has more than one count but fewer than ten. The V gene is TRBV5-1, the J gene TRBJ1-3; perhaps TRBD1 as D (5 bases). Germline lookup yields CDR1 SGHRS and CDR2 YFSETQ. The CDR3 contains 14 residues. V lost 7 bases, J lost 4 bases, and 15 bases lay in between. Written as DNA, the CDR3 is TGCGCCAGCTCCGGGGCGGTGGAGGGAAACACCATATATTTT. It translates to CASSGAVEGNTIYF.

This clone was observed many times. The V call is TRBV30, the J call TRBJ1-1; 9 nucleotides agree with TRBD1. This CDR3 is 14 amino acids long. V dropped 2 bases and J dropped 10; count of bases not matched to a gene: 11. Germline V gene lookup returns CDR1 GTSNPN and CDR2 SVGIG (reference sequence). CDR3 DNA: TGTGCCTGGAGTCCACAGGGGGCCCTAGTTGGAGCTTTCTTT. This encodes CAWSPQGALVGAFF.

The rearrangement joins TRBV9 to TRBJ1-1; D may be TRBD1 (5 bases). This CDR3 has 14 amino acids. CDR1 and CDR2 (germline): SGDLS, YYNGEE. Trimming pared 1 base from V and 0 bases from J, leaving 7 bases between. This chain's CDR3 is CASSVSGLNTEAFF. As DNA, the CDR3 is TGTGCCAGCAGCGTATCAGGGCTGAACACTGAAGCTTTCTTT.